These 21 T cell receptor beta chains share one sample of origin, sequenced in a study of cytomegalovirus exposure and HLA in healthy donors. PCR employed 60 Vbeta and 13 Jbeta primers. Data came from immunoSEQ multiplex PCR; TCRdb stores just in-frame clones and leaves some out. The sample includes about 130,000 clones, roughly 79% of them seen just once. The sequenced sample was PBMCs. Receptors were obtained from a male donor in good health and CMV-seronegative.

This rearrangement joins TRBV11-2 to TRBJ1-1; D is uncertain. This CDR3 region has 15 residues. Trimming removed 1 base at V and 4 bases at J, with 13 bases between. Looked up from germline, CDR1 is SGHAT and CDR2 is FQNNGV. CDR3 DNA: TGTGCCAGCAGCTTAGGAAGGGTAGGGAGCACTGAAGCTTTCTTT. Its protein product is CASSLGRVGSTEAFF.

This chain joins TRBV11-3 and TRBJ2-7; a weak D match, TRBD2 (5 bases). The germline V and J ends were trimmed by 2 bases and 4 bases, with 9 bases remaining between them. The CDR3 sequence is 13 residues long. Germline V CDR1 and CDR2: SGHNT, YENEEA. CDR3 region: CASSLLGDYEQYF. For the CDR3, the DNA is TGTGCCAGCAGCTTACTCGGGGATTACGAGCAGTACTTC.

This rearrangement joins TRBV4-1 to TRBJ2-5, with 9 bases fitting TRBD2. The CDR3 has 16 residues. V lost 4 bases and J lost 1; bases outside the gene matches: 7. The germline V gene encodes CDR1 MGHRA and CDR2 YSYEKL. CDR3 region: CASSPGGSGGQETQYF. The CDR3 nucleotides read TGCGCCAGCAGCCCTGGGGGTAGCGGGGGCCAAGAGACCCAGTACTTC.

Only a few counts were recorded for this clone. V and J are TRBV19 and TRBJ2-3; a possible D gene is TRBD2 (6 bases). Trimming left V 5 bases short and J 2 bases short, with 8 bases between. Germline V gives CDR1 LNHDA, CDR2 SQIVND (reference sequence). The CDR3 totals 13 residues. The CDR3 reads CASSSGDTDTQYF. The DNA for the CDR3 is TGTGCCAGTAGTTCGGGGGACACAGATACGCAGTATTTT.

The V and J genes are TRBV9 and TRBJ2-3; 7 bases line up with TRBD2. The germline V gene encodes CDR1 SGDLS and CDR2 YYNGEE. Unmatched junction bases numbered 7, after V lost 6 bases and J lost 0 bases. The CDR3 totals 15 residues. CDR3 DNA: TGTGCCAGCAACTACGCGGGGGTTAGCACAGATACGCAGTATTTT. The encoded protein is CASNYAGVSTDTQYF.

The chain couples TRBV9 to TRBJ1-2, with 12 bases that match TRBD1. The V gene end was trimmed by 1 base and the J gene end by 8 bases; junction bases not matched to a gene: 3. The V gene's germline CDR1 is SGDLS and CDR2 YYNGEE. CDR3 length: 14 amino acids. The DNA of the CDR3 is TGTGCCAGCAGCGTATCCGGGACAGGGGGCGGCTACACCTTC. It is translated as CASSVSGTGGGYTF.

This clone appeared a single time. This chain joins TRBV30 and TRBJ1-2; a possible D gene is TRBD1 (6 bases). CDR3 length: 15 amino acids. With 4 bases removed from V and 2 bases from J, the gap between germline ends came to 17 bases. Germline CDR1 is GTSNPN and CDR2 is SVGIG (reference sequence). The CDR3 sequence: CAWKQDSQGNYGYTF. CDR3 DNA sequence: TGTGCCTGGAAACAGGACAGCCAGGGGAACTATGGCTACACCTTC.

V gene TRBV9 combines with J gene TRBJ2-5, with a tentative D call TRBD2 (7 bases). In germline, CDR1 is SGDLS, CDR2 YYNGEE. The CDR3 loop spans 15 amino acids. V was clipped by 0 bases and J by 5 bases, with 14 bases between them. The CDR3 loop is CASSVGVGGPETQYF. The CDR3 coding sequence is TGTGCCAGCAGCGTAGGGGTGGGGGGGCCTGAGACCCAGTACTTC.

The chain has TRBV6-5 and TRBJ2-1; 7 bases match TRBD1. Germline lookup yields CDR1 MNHEY and CDR2 SVGAGI. The CDR3 covers 12 residues. The V segment lost 11 bases and the J segment 16 bases; nucleotides outside the gene matches: 17. CDR3 DNA sequence: TGTGCCGAGCAAGGGGGCGAGACAGGTGAATTCTTC. The encoded protein is CAEQGGETGEFF.

The chain recombines TRBV27 with TRBJ1-2; 8 bases are a match to TRBD1. The CDR3 has 15 amino acids. After removal of 5 bases from V and 0 bases from J, the junction contained 5 bases not matched to a gene. Germline CDR1 reads MNHEY; CDR2 reads SMNVEV (reference sequence). CDR3 in amino acids: CASSGQGYTNYGYTF. CDR3 sequence (DNA): TGTGCCAGCAGTGGACAGGGCTATACTAACTATGGCTACACCTTC.

This clone was seen only a few times. The V call is TRBV29-1, the J call TRBJ2-3; the match to TRBD1 covers 8 bases. V was pared by 0 bases and J by 5 bases, with 10 bases of the junction left unmatched. This CDR3 contains 16 residues. Germline-derived CDR1 and CDR2 are SQVTM and ANQGSEA. The CDR3 DNA sequence: TGCAGCGTTGAAGAGTGGGTGCAGGGGGCACAAGATACGCAGTATTTT. Translating it yields CSVEEWVQGAQDTQYF.

This clone showed up just a few times. The chain recombines TRBV4-3 with TRBJ2-1; TRBD2 agrees at 8 bases. Germline trimming cut 0 bases from V and 3 bases from J; bases unmatched to any gene: 4. The CDR3 has 16 amino acids. Germline CDR1 LGHNA, CDR2 YSLEER. The CDR3 spells CASSQDQRGIYNEQFF. Here the CDR3 DNA reads TGCGCCAGCAGCCAAGATCAGCGGGGGATCTACAATGAGCAGTTCTTC.

The genes are TRBV2 and TRBJ1-3, with D possibly being TRBD1 (6 bases). CDR3 length equals 13 residues. Germline V gene data show CDR1 as SNHLY and CDR2 as FYNNEI. V was pared by 5 bases and J by 2 bases, with 7 bases between. CDR3 residues: CASSQGPGNTIYF. The CDR3 coding sequence is TGTGCCAGCAGTCAGGGGCCTGGAAACACCATATATTTT.

This chain links TRBV4-3 with TRBJ2-3; 8 nucleotides align to TRBD1. From germline, CDR1 is LGHNA and CDR2 YSLEER. CDR3 length: 16 residues. The V gene end was trimmed by 1 base and the J gene end by 2 bases; junction bases not matched to a gene: 5. Written as DNA, the CDR3 is TGCGCCAGCAGCCAAGGACAGGGGCTGAACACAGATACGCAGTATTTT. Residues: CASSQGQGLNTDTQYF.

This clone was counted only a few times. The chain is built from TRBV7-2 and TRBJ1-1; D is ambiguous. The germline gives CDR1 SGHTA, CDR2 FQGNSA. The CDR3 extends over 13 amino acids. Trimming removed 6 bases from V and 1 base from J, with 9 bases in between. In DNA form, the CDR3 reads TGTGCCAGCAGTACCACGGGGAACACTGAAGCTTTCTTT. It translates to CASSTTGNTEAFF.

The chain recombines TRBV13 with TRBJ1-1; 9 bases line up with TRBD1. V trimming: 3 bases; J trimming: 2 bases; junction bases outside the gene matches: 4. Germline V gene data show CDR1 as PRHDT and CDR2 as FYEKMQ (reference sequence). The CDR3 is 15 amino acids. CDR3 sequence: CASSFPGQGNTEAFF. The CDR3 DNA follows: TGTGCCAGCAGCTTTCCGGGACAGGGAAACACTGAAGCTTTCTTT.

The genes are TRBV10-1 and TRBJ2-3, with TRBD2 matching 12 bases. The junction had 2 bases not matched to a gene; V was cut back by 4 bases and J by 0 bases. The germline CDR1 and CDR2 sequences are WNHNN and SYGVQD (reference sequence). The CDR3 sequence is 16 residues long. The CDR3, as DNA: TGCGCCAGCAGTGTACTAGCGGGGGGTAGCACAGATACGCAGTATTTT. It yields the protein CASSVLAGGSTDTQYF.

Regarding this clone: Sequence at one end of the junction differs from germline and may be a read error. The CDR3 coding sequence is TGTTCCAGCAGCTTAAGGCCAGGGGGAGGTACAGATACGCAGTATTTT. It is translated as CSSSLRPGGGTDTQYF. This chain joins TRBV7-9 and TRBJ2-3; D is perhaps TRBD1 (7 bases). This CDR3 comprises 16 residues. The germline V gene encodes CDR1 SEHNR and CDR2 FQNEAQ (reference sequence).

The genes are TRBV7-9 and TRBJ2-7; 7 bases map to TRBD1. Germline V gene sequence: CDR1 SEHNR, CDR2 FQNEAQ (reference sequence). Losses at the gene ends were 1 base for V and 2 bases for J; bases not matched to a gene: 5. The CDR3 runs 15 residues. As DNA, the CDR3 is TGTGCCAGCAGCTTAGGGGACAGCCAAACCTACGAGCAGTACTTC. Translating gives CASSLGDSQTYEQYF.

Only one count was recorded for this clone. This chain uses TRBV27 with TRBJ2-1; 7 nucleotides agree with TRBD2. CDR3 length equals 14 residues. Germline lookup yields CDR1 MNHEY and CDR2 SMNVEV (reference sequence). J was trimmed by 4 bases and V by 0 bases; bases with no gene match: 0. This chain's CDR3 is CASSLSGGYNEQFF. CDR3 DNA sequence: TGTGCCAGCAGTTTATCGGGGGGGTACAATGAGCAGTTCTTC.

This chain connects TRBV27 to TRBJ2-2, with D possibly being TRBD2 (5 bases). The CDR3 loop spans 15 amino acids. Trimming took 3 bases from V and 4 from J, leaving 12 bases between them. Germline V gene lookup returns CDR1 MNHEY and CDR2 SMNVEV (reference sequence). CDR3 region: CASSFWSAGTGELFF. CDR3 DNA: TGTGCCAGCAGTTTCTGGTCCGCGGGCACCGGGGAGCTGTTTTTT.